This TCR beta chain emerged from a study of T cell repertoires in cytomegalovirus infection. General observations from the study: HLA-C-restricted CMV-specific TCR beta clonotypes prevailed in the ex vivo response. The study identified carriers of CMV plus the relevant HLA from cumulative public TCR beta family frequency.

Each CDR3 protein gets one entry after TCRdb re-called the reads with MiXCR. Seen here are 90,000 to 120,000 distinct CDR3 sequences, roughly a quarter observed once, and the top ten hold around 40%. This clonotype was seen more than once but under ten times. Its antigen is not identified. Germline CDR1 SNHLY, CDR2 FYNNEI. The ends were cut back, 7 bases at V and 2 bases at J, with 13 bases in the middle. This CDR3 comprises 14 residues. The chain joins TRBV2 to TRBJ2-3; D gene uncertain. The sample taken for sequencing was CD8+ T cells from PBMCs. This TCR derives from a human donor in good health (CMV status not recorded). Some clones in this sample may be carry-over from other donors' samples. CDR3 sequence: CASNGRGDTDTQYF. The DNA of the CDR3 is TGTGCCAGCAACGGGCGTGGGGACACAGATACGCAGTATTTT. The complete variable domain, with remaining parts taken from reference TRBV2 and TRBJ2-3, reads EPEVTQTPSHQVTQMGQEVILRCVPISNHLYFYWYRQILGQKVEFLVSFYNNEISEKSEIFDDQFSVERPDGSNFTLKIRSTKLEDSAMYFCASNGRGDTDTQYFGPGTRLTVL.